This is a list of T cell receptor beta chains from one sample in a study of blood T cell repertoires in COVID-19. Some clones are missing from TCRdb's copy, which holds only in-frame ones; the method was immunoSEQ multiplex PCR. The data contain more than 200,000 clones, around four fifths of them singletons. What was sequenced was peripheral blood. The receptors derive from a woman aged 40 to 50 with active or convalescent COVID-19. CDR3s include the opening cysteine and the closing phenylalanine or tryptophan. Fields, in order: CDR3 length, D gene, V gene, J gene, clone size, CDR3 protein, CDR3 DNA. D genes are given only for firm matches. Size tells how often a clone was seen (once, few, many) or the class of an expanded clone, and some rows leave it out.

>16|TRBD1|TRBV28|TRBJ1-4|NA
CASSLLTGATNEKLFF
TGTGCCAGCAGTTTGTTGACAGGGGCAACTAATGAAAAACTGTTTTTT
>16|NA|TRBV29-1|TRBJ1-1|NA
CSVDRGFYAMGTEAFF
TGCAGCGTTGATCGGGGGTTTTACGCCATGGGCACTGAAGCTTTCTTT
>13|TRBD1|TRBV11-3|TRBJ2-7|few
CASSRQGAREQYF
TGTGCCAGCAGCCGACAGGGGGCACGGGAGCAGTACTTC
>13|NA|TRBV6-5|TRBJ1-2|NA
CASSYSTGEGYTF
TGTGCCAGCAGTTACTCGACGGGAGAGGGCTACACCTTC
>14|NA|TRBV2|TRBJ1-6|once
CASSAYQLNSPLHF
TGTGCCAGCAGTGCCTATCAACTCAATTCACCCCTCCACTTT
>14|NA|TRBV7-5|TRBJ1-2|once
CVRSRRVANYGYTF
TGTGTCAGAAGCCGCAGGGTTGCTAACTATGGCTACACCTTC
>13|NA|TRBV19|TRBJ2-1|NA
CASSSGVLNEQFF
TGTGCCAGTAGTAGCGGGGTTTTGAATGAGCAGTTCTTC
>12|NA|TRBV7-8|TRBJ1-6|NA
CASSQRGSPLHF
TGTGCCAGCAGCCAGAGGGGGTCACCCCTCCACTTT
>13|NA|TRBV5-1|TRBJ1-5|NA
CASSSGGNQPQHF
TGCGCCAGCAGCTCCGGGGGTAATCAGCCCCAGCATTTT
>12|NA|TRBV11-2|TRBJ2-2|NA
CASTYPGGELFF
TGTGCCAGCACGTATCCCGGGGGGGAGCTGTTTTTT
>20|TRBD2|TRBV3-1/TRBV3-2|TRBJ2-3|NA
CASSQDVGQLAGLYTDTQYF
TGTGCCAGCAGCCAAGACGTAGGGCAGCTAGCGGGGTTATACACAGATACGCAGTATTTT
>15|NA|TRBV6-7|TRBJ1-1|NA
CASSSLQGMNTEAFF
TGTGCCAGCAGTTCTTTGCAGGGCATGAACACTGAAGCTTTCTTT
>12|NA|TRBV29-1|TRBJ1-6|few
CSARTGGSPLHF
TGCAGCGCCCGGACCGGAGGCTCACCCCTCCACTTT
>14|NA|TRBV9|TRBJ2-7|NA
CASSPVGGRYEQYF
TGTGCCAGCAGCCCGGTGGGGGGGCGATACGAGCAGTACTTC
>15|NA|TRBV7-3|TRBJ1-1|once
CASSLFGGINTEAFF
TGTGCCAGCAGCTTATTTGGGGGGATCAACACTGAAGCTTTCTTT
>15|TRBD1|TRBV28|TRBJ1-4|once
CASSLSLGQNEKLFF
TGTGCCAGCAGTTTGAGTTTGGGACAGAATGAAAAACTGTTTTTT
>13|NA|TRBV30|TRBJ1-5|NA
CAWSTRENQPQHF
TGTGCCTGGAGTACCCGGGAGAATCAGCCCCAGCATTTT
>15|NA|TRBV4-1|TRBJ1-5|NA
CASSQDGRALQPQHF
TGCGCCAGCAGCCAAGATGGCAGGGCTCTTCAGCCCCAGCATTTT
>13|TRBD2|TRBV2|TRBJ2-3|NA
CASSAGGKDTQYF
TGTGCCAGCAGTGCGGGGGGTAAGGATACGCAGTATTTT
>16|NA|TRBV19|TRBJ2-1|NA
CASRHPEGRSRNEQFF
TGTGCCAGTAGACACCCGGAGGGGAGATCAAGAAATGAGCAGTTCTTC
>15|NA|TRBV6-6|TRBJ1-1|NA
CASSYYGQSTNEAFF
TGTGCCAGCAGCTACTATGGACAGAGTACCAATGAAGCTTTCTTT
>14|NA|TRBV2|TRBJ2-2|NA
CASRARTGPGKLFF
TGTGCCAGCCGGGCGCGGACTGGTCCCGGGAAGCTGTTTTTT
>13|NA|TRBV5-1|TRBJ2-7|once
CASSPSSPGEQYF
TGCGCCAGCAGTCCTTCGTCGCCGGGCGAGCAGTACTTC
>16|TRBD1|TRBV30|TRBJ1-3|NA
CAWNFRTGHSGNTIYF
TGTGCCTGGAACTTTCGGACAGGCCACTCTGGAAACACCATATATTTT
>18|TRBD1|TRBV12-5|TRBJ2-1|NA
CASGLVRLGQGSYNEQFF
TGTGCTAGTGGTTTGGTAAGATTAGGACAGGGGAGCTACAATGAGCAGTTCTTC
>16|TRBD1|TRBV6-2/TRBV6-3|TRBJ2-3|NA
CASSYSGQGKWDTQYF
TGTGCCAGCAGTTACTCTGGACAGGGGAAGTGGGATACGCAGTATTTT
>13|NA|TRBV2|TRBJ2-1|NA
CASTGLSFNEQFF
TGTGCCAGCACGGGACTGAGTTTTAATGAGCAGTTCTTC
>14|NA|TRBV6-2/TRBV6-3|TRBJ2-7|NA
CASSSAEVEGEQYF
TGTGCCAGCAGTTCCGCCGAGGTTGAGGGCGAGCAGTACTTC
>19|TRBD2|TRBV18|TRBJ2-2|NA
CASSPPLSLAGGTTGELFF
TGTGCCAGCTCACCACCGCTCTCCTTAGCGGGGGGAACGACCGGGGAGCTGTTTTTT
>13|NA|TRBV12-3/TRBV12-4|TRBJ1-6|NA
CASKLGDRSPLHF
TGTGCCAGCAAATTAGGAGATAGGTCACCCCTCCACTTT
>13|NA|TRBV19|TRBJ1-2|NA
CASSIGLVQGYTF
TGTGCCAGTAGTATAGGTCTCGTACAAGGCTACACCTTC
>17|TRBD1|TRBV3-1/TRBV3-2|TRBJ2-1|NA
CASSQSGTGGSYNEQFF
TGTGCCAGCAGCCAGTCCGGGACAGGAGGCTCCTACAATGAGCAGTTCTTC
>18|NA|TRBV12-5|TRBJ1-5|NA
CASGPATGTSLKRQPQHF
TGTGCTAGTGGTCCGGCAACCGGGACATCCCTAAAGCGGCAGCCCCAGCATTTT
>14|NA|TRBV5-1|TRBJ1-6|NA
CASSFETVNSPLHF
TGCGCCAGCAGCTTTGAAACAGTTAATTCACCCCTCCACTTT
>15|TRBD1|TRBV6-5|TRBJ1-1|NA
CASSRDRGVRTEAFF
TGTGCCAGCAGTCGGGACAGGGGTGTCAGGACTGAAGCTTTCTTT
>12|NA|TRBV2|TRBJ1-1|NA
CASSFRGTEAFF
TGTGCCAGCAGTTTTAGGGGCACTGAAGCTTTCTTT
>12|NA|TRBV20-1|TRBJ1-2|few
CSASTGLYGYTF
TGCAGTGCTAGTACCGGTCTCTATGGCTACACCTTC
>14|NA|TRBV5-1|TRBJ1-1|NA
CASSPGRGSTEAFF
TGCGCCAGCAGCCCCGGGAGGGGGAGCACTGAAGCTTTCTTT
>13|NA|TRBV10-3|TRBJ2-7|NA
CAISGESSYEQYF
TGTGCCATCAGTGGCGAGAGCTCCTACGAGCAGTACTTC
>15|NA|TRBV29-1|TRBJ2-2|NA
CSVEDRGVLGGELFF
TGCAGCGTTGAAGACAGGGGGGTATTGGGCGGGGAGCTGTTTTTT
>14|NA|TRBV3-1/TRBV3-2|TRBJ1-1|NA
CASSPNRRGGEAFF
TGTGCCAGCAGCCCGAATCGAAGAGGGGGTGAAGCTTTCTTT
>15|TRBD2|TRBV6-6|TRBJ2-1|NA
CASRPGGAISNEQFF
TGTGCCAGCAGACCCGGGGGGGCCATCTCCAATGAGCAGTTCTTC
>16|NA|TRBV5-1|TRBJ1-6|NA
CASSPSRSSYNSPLHF
TGCGCCAGCAGCCCTTCGCGGAGCTCCTATAATTCACCCCTCCACTTT
>14|NA|TRBV4-1|TRBJ1-1|NA
CASSRLGGNTEAFF
TGCGCCAGCAGCCGGCTAGGGGGGAACACTGAAGCTTTCTTT
>18|TRBD1|TRBV4-1|TRBJ2-1|NA
CASSQGLGQGSSYNEQFF
TGCGCCAGCAGCCAAGGACTTGGACAGGGGTCTAGCTACAATGAGCAGTTCTTC
>16|NA|TRBV4-1|TRBJ1-3|few
CASSLSTWPSGNTIYF
TGCGCCAGCAGCCTCTCGACTTGGCCCTCTGGAAACACCATATATTTT
>18|TRBD1|TRBV28|TRBJ1-2|NA
CASAPLAIRGQLPYGYTF
TGTGCCAGCGCGCCCCTGGCCATAAGGGGGCAGCTTCCCTATGGCTACACCTTC
>17|TRBD2|TRBV18|TRBJ2-2|NA
CASSRTSGGANTGELFF
TGTGCCAGCTCAAGGACTAGCGGGGGGGCGAACACCGGGGAGCTGTTTTTT
>15|NA|TRBV6-5|TRBJ1-1|NA
CASSYRIQGNTEAFF
TGTGCCAGCAGTTACCGTATACAGGGGAACACTGAAGCTTTCTTT
>13|NA|TRBV12-3/TRBV12-4|TRBJ1-5|NA
CASSFGGNQPQHF
TGTGCCAGCAGTTTCGGAGGCAATCAGCCCCAGCATTTT
>16|NA|TRBV9|TRBJ2-2|NA
CASSDPWGENTGELFF
TGTGCCAGCAGCGACCCCTGGGGGGAGAACACCGGGGAGCTGTTTTTT
>14|NA|TRBV15|TRBJ1-5|NA
CATSKDRFNQPQHF
TGTGCCACCAGCAAAGACAGATTCAATCAGCCCCAGCATTTT
>14|TRBD1|TRBV2|TRBJ2-7|NA
CASTLGQGPYEQYF
TGTGCCAGCACCCTCGGACAGGGCCCCTACGAGCAGTACTTC
>13|NA|TRBV12-3/TRBV12-4|TRBJ1-5|few
CATRGGINQPQHF
TGTGCCACCCGCGGGGGGATAAATCAGCCCCAGCATTTT
>15|NA|TRBV9|TRBJ1-2|NA
CASSVEAVLNYGYTF
TGTGCCAGCAGCGTAGAGGCGGTCCTTAACTATGGCTACACCTTC
>14|TRBD1|TRBV7-3|TRBJ1-6|NA
CASSSGGGNSPLHF
TGTGCCAGCAGCTCGGGAGGGGGCAATTCACCCCTCCACTTT
>15|TRBD2|TRBV18|TRBJ2-1|NA
CASSPLGGDYNEQFF
TGTGCCAGCTCACCGTTGGGGGGGGACTACAATGAGCAGTTCTTC
>15|TRBD1|TRBV27|TRBJ2-5|few
CASSSGTGGVETQYF
TGTGCCAGCAGTTCCGGGACAGGGGGTGTGGAGACCCAGTACTTC
>13|TRBD1|TRBV5-1|TRBJ1-1|NA
CASSGYRGTEAFF
TGCGCCAGCAGCGGGTACAGGGGCACTGAAGCTTTCTTT